This TCR beta chain stems from a study of CD8 T cells in ankylosing spondylitis. Study outcomes and limitations: A motif in TCR beta, a set of 8 or 9 highly homologous variants, appeared characteristic of ankylosing spondylitis blood.

CDR3 size: 16 residues. Per germline, CDR1 MGHRA and CDR2 YSYEKL. V lost 1 base, J lost 7 bases, and 17 bases lay in between. This clonotype has more than one count but fewer than ten. As yet, its antigen is unknown. TCRdb redid the calling of the 5' RACE reads with MiXCR, one entry per CDR3 protein. The sample lists about 390,000 distinct CDR3 sequences, more than 20% occurring once. The sequenced sample consisted of blood, either unsorted or a sorted T cell fraction (not recorded which). This rearrangement joins TRBV4-1 to TRBJ1-5; perhaps TRBD1 as D (5 bases). This TCR came from a male donor with ankylosing spondylitis. CDR3 in DNA: TGCGCCAGCAGCCAAGGGAACTCCGGGGCGGGCCAGCCCCAGCATTTT. Amino acid sequence: CASSQGNSGAGQPQHF.